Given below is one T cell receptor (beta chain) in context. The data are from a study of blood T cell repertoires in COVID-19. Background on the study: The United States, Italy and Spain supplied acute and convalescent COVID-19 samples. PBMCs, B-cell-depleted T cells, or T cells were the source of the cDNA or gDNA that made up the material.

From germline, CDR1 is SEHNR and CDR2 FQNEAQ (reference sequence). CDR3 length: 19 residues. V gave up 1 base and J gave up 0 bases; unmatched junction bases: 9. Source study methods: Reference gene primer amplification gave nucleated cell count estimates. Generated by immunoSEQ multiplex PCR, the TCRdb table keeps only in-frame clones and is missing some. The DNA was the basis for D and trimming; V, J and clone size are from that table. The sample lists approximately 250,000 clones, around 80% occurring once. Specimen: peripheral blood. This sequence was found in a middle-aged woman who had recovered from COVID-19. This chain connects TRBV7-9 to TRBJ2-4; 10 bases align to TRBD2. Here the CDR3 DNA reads TGTGCCAGCAGCTTAGTTCTAGCGGGGGATCCTCTAGCCAAAAACATTCAGTACTTC. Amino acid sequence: CASSLVLAGDPLAKNIQYF.